The rows below give T cell receptor beta chains drawn from one sample of a study of cytomegalovirus exposure and HLA in healthy donors. Sequenced by immunoSEQ multiplex PCR; TCRdb stores in-frame clones only, minus some. The table records some 130,000 clones, approximately 81% of them present only once. Sequencing was done on a sample of PBMCs. The receptors shown here come from a man aged 18 to 35 in good health and CMV-seronegative. Each CDR3 is given with its conserved first and last residue. Fields, in order: J gene, D gene, V gene, clone size, CDR3 protein, CDR3 DNA. The D gene is left open where the match is weak. Some rows mark clone size as missing; the rest say once, few, many or name a class of expanded clone.

TRBJ2-5 | NA | TRBV5-4 | few | CASSLVGAVETQYF | TGTGCCAGCAGCTTGGTAGGAGCCGTAGAGACCCAGTACTTC
TRBJ2-7 | TRBD2 | TRBV6-5 | NA | CASSYSTSGRAYEQYF | TGTGCCAGCAGTTACTCGACTAGCGGGAGGGCCTACGAGCAGTACTTC
TRBJ1-2 | TRBD1 | TRBV7-7 | NA | CASSFQKDRNYGYTF | TGTGCCAGCAGCTTTCAGAAGGACAGGAACTATGGCTACACCTTC
TRBJ2-3 | TRBD2 | TRBV11-3 | NA | CASSLGVAGPRETSTDTQYF | TGTGCCAGCAGCTTAGGGGTAGCGGGACCGCGAGAGACTAGCACAGATACGCAGTATTTT
TRBJ1-1 | NA | TRBV5-4 | NA | CASSLRGFDTEAFF | TGTGCCAGCAGCTTGAGGGGCTTTGACACTGAAGCTTTCTTT
TRBJ1-2 | TRBD1 | TRBV7-6 | NA | CASSLTGGGGYTF | TGTGCCAGCAGCTTGACAGGGGGTGGTGGCTACACCTTC
TRBJ2-1 | TRBD2 | TRBV10-3 | NA | CAPGAAGVYNEQFF | TGTGCCCCCGGGGCAGCGGGAGTCTACAATGAGCAGTTCTTC
TRBJ2-4 | NA | TRBV7-2 | NA | CASSFEGVNIQYF | TGTGCCAGCAGCTTTGAGGGAGTCAACATTCAGTACTTC
TRBJ2-1 | TRBD2 | TRBV14 | NA | CASSQTSSGRLRRQGQFF | TGTGCCAGCAGCCAAACGTCTAGCGGGAGGCTCCGCCGACAGGGGCAGTTCTTC
TRBJ2-1 | NA | TRBV13 | NA | CASSLVREQFF | TGTGCCAGCAGCTTAGTACGGGAGCAGTTCTTC
TRBJ2-1 | TRBD1 | TRBV5-1 | few | CASRIRDRVNEQFF | TGCGCCAGTCGGATCCGGGACAGGGTGAATGAGCAGTTCTTC
TRBJ2-7 | TRBD2 | TRBV7-2 | NA | CASSLDGVAGGYEQYF | TGTGCCAGCAGCTTAGATGGGGTAGCGGGAGGGTACGAGCAGTACTTC
TRBJ2-1 | NA | TRBV7-9 | once | CASSLSRSSYNEQFF | TGTGCCAGCAGCTTGTCCCGTAGCTCCTACAATGAGCAGTTCTTC
TRBJ2-1 | TRBD2 | TRBV9 | once | CASSVESLTSGRVWSRFYNEQFF | TGTGCCAGCAGCGTAGAGTCTTTGACTAGCGGGAGGGTCTGGTCTCGGTTCTACAATGAGCAGTTCTTC
TRBJ1-5 | TRBD1 | TRBV5-1 | few | CASSLDRGSQPQHF | TGCGCCAGCAGCTTAGACAGGGGTTCTCAGCCCCAGCATTTT
TRBJ2-4 | NA | TRBV5-1 | NA | CASSLQTGSMDIQYF | TGCGCCAGCAGCTTGCAGACAGGCTCTATGGACATTCAGTACTTC
TRBJ2-3 | TRBD2 | TRBV9 | NA | CASSGREATDTQYF | TGTGCCAGCAGCGGACGGGAGGCGACAGATACGCAGTATTTT
TRBJ2-7 | NA | TRBV4-3 | NA | CASSLETSKAYEQYF | TGCGCCAGCAGCCTAGAGACTAGTAAAGCTTACGAGCAGTACTTC